A single sample gave rise to the 3 T cell receptor beta chains below, sequenced in a study of post-analysis software for immune sequencing data. Overall study findings and caveats: Controls had lower frequencies than patients of five TRBV segments, which included TRBV5-6, TRBV5-1 and TRBV20-1.

Included in the TCR beta cDNA libraries were unique molecular identifiers. TCRdb used MiXCR to reprocess the PCR reads, holding one entry per CDR3 protein. The table lists 750,000 to 950,000 distinct CDR3 sequences, approximately 44% of them singletons. No antigen is known for these receptors. The sequencing input was blood. The receptor set was obtained from a girl aged 5-17 years with multiple sclerosis.

This clonotype was counted only a few times. The chain couples TRBV29-1 to TRBJ2-5, with 10 bases that match TRBD2. The J call may be in error: the DNA end matches TRBJ2-7 better. There are 14 residues in the CDR3. Germline CDR1 is SQVTM and CDR2 is ANQGSEA. The CDR3 nucleotides read TGCAGCGTTTACGGACTAGCGGAGCCTGGCGAGCAGTACTTC. It codes for CSVYGLAEPGEQYF.

The chain links TRBV20-1 to TRBJ2-3; 9 bases match TRBD1. Germline loops: CDR1 DFQATT, CDR2 SNEGSKA (reference sequence). V lost 6 bases and J lost 12; bases outside the gene matches: 25. This CDR3 is built from 17 residues. DNA of the CDR3: TGCAGTGCACCCTCACTTCCGGGACAGGGAAGGGGTGTACCTCAGTATTTT. It is translated as CSAPSLPGQGRGVPQYF.

V is TRBV12-3 or TRBV12-4 and J is TRBJ2-5, with TRBD2 identical over 8 bases. The CDR3 sequence is 15 residues long. J was trimmed by 5 bases and V by 6 bases; bases with no gene match: 11. The CDR3 protein is CASRPTLAGAETQYF. The CDR3 region has the DNA TGTGCCAGCAGGCCGACCCTAGCGGGTGCGGAGACCCAGTACTTC.